This TCR beta chain was recovered during a study of cytomegalovirus exposure and HLA in healthy donors. The study's findings and limits: Association of 16,951 TCR beta sequences with HLA alleles was found at 0.05 false discovery rate in a later analysis. Several V segments, TRBV6-2 and TRBV6-3 among them, could not be told apart and were dropped.

The CDR3 totals 15 residues. Trimming removed 5 bases from V and 1 base from J; junction bases left unmatched: 7. Germline V gives CDR1 SEHNR, CDR2 FQNEAQ (reference sequence). This clone came up a few times. Antigen unknown. Vbeta (60) and Jbeta (13) primers were used in the PCR. Sequencing was performed with immunoSEQ multiplex PCR; in TCRdb, only in-frame clones are kept and a portion is missing. The data show under 50,000 clones, with about 66% seen just once and 15% to 20% held by the top ten. This sequence was found in a man aged 45-60 years in good health and CMV-seropositive. Sequences were obtained from PBMCs. The chain combines TRBV7-9 with TRBJ2-5; 7 positions agree with TRBD1. CDR3 nucleotide sequence: TGTGCCAGCAGCATAGGACAGGTCACCCAAGAGACCCAGTACTTC. It translates to CASSIGQVTQETQYF. Combining the CDR3 with reference TRBV7-9 and TRBJ2-5 gives the whole variable domain DTGVSQNPRHKITKRGQNVTFRCDPISEHNRLYWYRQTLGQGPEFLTYFQNEAQLEKSRLLSDRFSAERPKGSFSTLEIQRTEQGDSAMYLCASSIGQVTQETQYFGPGTRLLVL.